Listed below are T cell receptor beta chains from one sample, sequenced in a study of blood T cell repertoires in COVID-19. The protocol was immunoSEQ multiplex PCR, while the TCRdb copy is restricted to in-frame clones and leaves out a portion. In the table there are about 210,000 clones, about nine tenths of which are singletons. The sequencing sample was made of PBMCs or T cells enriched from blood (not recorded which). The source is a man aged 25 to 40 in a cohort exposed to, infected with or recovered from COVID-19 (not recorded which). CDR3s include the opening cysteine and the closing phenylalanine or tryptophan. Each record gives: J gene, clone size, V gene, D gene, CDR3 protein, CDR3 DNA. The D gene is left open where the match is weak. Some rows have no size entry. The others give once, few or many, or a class for an expanded clone.

TRBJ2-1	NA	TRBV7-2	NA	CASSIGGASGNYEQFF	TGTGCCAGCAGCATTGGGGGGGCTAGCGGAAACTATGAGCAGTTCTTC
TRBJ2-5	few	TRBV9	TRBD2	CASSPGLIEVETQYF	TGTGCCAGCAGCCCGGGACTAATTGAGGTAGAGACCCAGTACTTC
TRBJ1-1	NA	TRBV15	NA	CATSPTRAGRNTEAFF	TGTGCCACCAGCCCTACGAGGGCAGGCAGGAACACTGAAGCTTTCTTT
TRBJ2-3	NA	TRBV29-1	TRBD2	CSVAASGRTDTQYF	TGCAGCGTTGCGGCAAGCGGGAGGACAGATACGCAGTATTTT
TRBJ2-1	NA	TRBV5-1	TRBD2	CASSLATSGRPLSYNEQFF	TGCGCCAGCAGCTTGGCCACTAGCGGGAGGCCCCTATCCTACAATGAGCAGTTCTTC
TRBJ2-1	NA	TRBV10-3	NA	CAISESAPRHNEQFF	TGTGCCATCAGTGAGTCGGCCCCTCGCCACAATGAGCAGTTCTTC
TRBJ1-1	NA	TRBV9	TRBD1	CASSDDPGQGNTEAFF	TGTGCCAGCAGCGATGATCCGGGACAGGGAAACACTGAAGCTTTCTTT
TRBJ1-5	NA	TRBV10-3	NA	CAISESQYSNQPQHF	TGTGCCATCAGCGAGAGTCAGTATAGCAATCAGCCCCAGCATTTT
TRBJ2-7	NA	TRBV7-6	NA	CASSLSRAVHDEQYF	TGTGCCAGCAGCTTAAGCCGAGCTGTGCACGACGAGCAGTACTTC
TRBJ1-3	NA	TRBV7-9	NA	CASSQQATSGNTIYF	TGTGCCAGCAGCCAGCAGGCAACCTCTGGAAACACCATATATTTT
TRBJ2-5	NA	TRBV3-1/TRBV3-2	NA	CASSQDSLAGKETQYF	TGTGCCAGCAGCCAAGATTCGCTGGCAGGGAAGGAGACCCAGTACTTC
TRBJ1-4	NA	TRBV15	NA	CATSNGGGGEKLFF	TGTGCCACCAGCAACGGCGGGGGGGGTGAAAAACTGTTTTTT
TRBJ2-5	NA	TRBV7-2	NA	CASTGLRGYQETQYF	TGTGCCAGCACTGGACTTCGGGGGTACCAAGAGACCCAGTACTTC
TRBJ2-2	NA	TRBV7-8	NA	CASVTRPNTGELFF	TGTGCCAGTGTAACTAGACCGAACACCGGGGAGCTGTTTTTT
TRBJ2-7	once	TRBV28	NA	CASGRGFSSYEQYF	TGTGCCAGCGGTCGCGGGTTTAGCTCCTACGAGCAGTACTTC
TRBJ1-3	NA	TRBV9	NA	CASSVAGDSGNTIYF	TGTGCCAGCAGCGTAGCGGGAGACTCTGGAAACACCATATATTTT
TRBJ2-1	NA	TRBV7-3	TRBD1	CASSFGQGSYNEQFF	TGTGCCAGCAGCTTTGGACAGGGCTCCTACAATGAGCAGTTCTTC
TRBJ1-1	NA	TRBV9	NA	CASSVERGGGPLSAFF	TGTGCCAGCAGCGTAGAACGAGGGGGTGGCCCCCTCTCAGCTTTCTTT
TRBJ2-7	once	TRBV2	TRBD1	CASSVHNRDRYPTPNF	TGTGCCAGCAGTGTCCATAACCGGGACAGATATCCTACGCCGAACTTC
TRBJ1-5	NA	TRBV27	TRBD1	CASKPDRRSNQPQHF	TGTGCCAGCAAGCCGGACAGGCGTAGCAATCAGCCCCAGCATTTT
TRBJ1-3	NA	TRBV6-5	TRBD1	CASSAGTEGTIYF	TGTGCCAGCAGCGCCGGGACAGAGGGCACCATATATTTT
TRBJ1-1	NA	TRBV15	NA	CATSRDPVSTEAFF	TGTGCCACCAGCAGAGATCCCGTCTCCACTGAAGCTTTCTTT
TRBJ1-5	NA	TRBV11-2	NA	CASSYSNQPQHF	TGTGCCAGCAGTTATAGCAATCAGCCCCAGCATTTT
TRBJ2-1	NA	TRBV4-1	TRBD2	CASSQDDGLALTNEQFF	TGCGCCAGCAGCCAAGATGACGGACTAGCGTTGACTAATGAGCAGTTCTTC
TRBJ2-3	NA	TRBV27	TRBD2	CASRGLAEGWGGTDTQYF	TGTGCCAGCAGAGGACTAGCGGAGGGATGGGGGGGCACAGATACGCAGTATTTT
TRBJ1-5	NA	TRBV9	NA	CASSAGQNQPQHF	TGTGCCAGCAGCGCCGGACAGAATCAGCCCCAGCATTTT
TRBJ2-7	NA	TRBV28	NA	CASSAPGGDYEQYF	TGTGCCAGCAGCGCACCCGGAGGGGACTACGAGCAGTACTTC
TRBJ2-7	NA	TRBV9	TRBD1	CASSVASGQGFYEQYF	TGTGCCAGCAGCGTAGCTTCCGGACAGGGGTTCTACGAGCAGTACTTC
TRBJ2-1	NA	TRBV18	TRBD1	CASSPPNTGGLRNNEQFF	TGTGCCAGCTCACCACCGAATACAGGGGGCCTCAGGAACAATGAGCAGTTCTTC
TRBJ2-1	NA	TRBV28	NA	CASSPQSWVGYLSYNEQFF	TGTGCCAGCAGTCCCCAAAGCTGGGTGGGCTACCTCTCCTACAATGAGCAGTTCTTC
TRBJ2-7	once	TRBV2	NA	CASSWTLDEQYF	TGTGCCAGCTCGTGGACATTAGACGAGCAGTACTTC
TRBJ1-5	once	TRBV7-8	NA	CASSPNPQYSNQPQHF	TGTGCCAGCAGCCCAAACCCCCAGTATAGCAATCAGCCCCAGCATTTT
TRBJ2-5	NA	TRBV6-5	TRBD2	CASSDSGGQETQYF	TGTGCCAGCAGTGACTCGGGAGGTCAAGAGACCCAGTACTTC